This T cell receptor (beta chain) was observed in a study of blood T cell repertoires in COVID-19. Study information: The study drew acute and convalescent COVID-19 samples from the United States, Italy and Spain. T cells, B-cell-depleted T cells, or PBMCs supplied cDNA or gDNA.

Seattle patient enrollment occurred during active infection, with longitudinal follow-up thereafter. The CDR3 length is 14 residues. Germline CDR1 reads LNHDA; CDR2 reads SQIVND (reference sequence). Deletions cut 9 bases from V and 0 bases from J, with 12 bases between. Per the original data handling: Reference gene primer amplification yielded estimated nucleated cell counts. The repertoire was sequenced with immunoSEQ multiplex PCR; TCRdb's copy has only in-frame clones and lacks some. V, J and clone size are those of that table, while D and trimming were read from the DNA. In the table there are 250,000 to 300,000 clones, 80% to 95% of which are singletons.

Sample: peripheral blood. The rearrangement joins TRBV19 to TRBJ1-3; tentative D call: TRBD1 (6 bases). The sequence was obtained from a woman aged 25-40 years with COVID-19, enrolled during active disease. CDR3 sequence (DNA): TGTGCCAGCCGGGACATCATCTCTGGAAACACCATATATTTT. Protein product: CASRDIISGNTIYF. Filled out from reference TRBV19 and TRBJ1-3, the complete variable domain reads DGGITQSPKYLFRKEGQNVTLSCEQNLNHDAMYWYRQDPGQGLRLIYYSQIVNDFQKGDIAEGYSVSREKKESFPLTVTSAQKNPTAFYLCASRDIISGNTIYFGEGSWLTVV.